This is a list of T cell receptor beta chains from one sample in a study of blood T cell repertoires in COVID-19. Clones were sequenced by immunoSEQ multiplex PCR, and TCRdb holds only the in-frame ones, with some missing. The table shows about 370,000 clones, with roughly nine tenths occurring only once. The specimen was PBMCs or T cells enriched from blood (not recorded which). All receptors come from a man younger than 30 who had recovered from COVID-19. CDR3s include the opening cysteine and the closing phenylalanine or tryptophan. D genes are given only for firm matches. Expanded clones are given a class, and other clones once, few, many or no size at all.

>14|TRBV6-6|-|-|TRBJ1-2
CASRSRQDAYGYTF
TGTGCCAGCAGATCCCGACAGGACGCGTATGGCTACACCTTC
>12|TRBV28|once|-|TRBJ2-7
CASSLQGYEQYF
TGTGCCAGCAGTTTACAGGGATACGAGCAGTACTTC
>13|TRBV30|-|TRBD1|TRBJ1-3
CAWSTGAGNTIYF
TGTGCCTGGAGTACAGGGGCTGGAAACACCATATATTTT
>14|TRBV9|-|TRBD1|TRBJ1-2
CASSSGQGSHGYTF
TGTGCCAGCAGCTCAGGACAGGGGAGCCATGGCTACACCTTC
>15|TRBV3-1/TRBV3-2|-|-|TRBJ1-4
CASSLHRDYNEKLFF
TGTGCCAGCAGCCTTCACAGAGATTATAATGAAAAACTGTTTTTT
>17|TRBV5-6|-|TRBD1|TRBJ2-4
CASSLGPRDSLENIQYF
TGTGCCAGCAGCTTGGGTCCCCGGGACAGCCTGGAAAACATTCAGTACTTC
>15|TRBV5-1|-|-|TRBJ2-7
CASSLGAAGSYEQYF
TGCGCCAGCAGCTTGGGGGCCGCGGGCTCCTACGAGCAGTACTTC
>15|TRBV27|-|TRBD1|TRBJ2-3
CASIPGQGWSDTQYF
TGTGCCAGCATTCCGGGACAGGGGTGGTCAGATACGCAGTATTTT
>14|TRBV5-1|-|-|TRBJ1-1
CASSSERSNTEAFF
TGCGCCAGCAGCTCGGAGCGTAGTAACACTGAAGCTTTCTTT
>13|TRBV4-3|-|-|TRBJ2-1
CASSQDRGAEQFF
TGCGCCAGCAGCCAAGATCGGGGAGCTGAGCAGTTCTTC
>15|TRBV6-5|once|TRBD1|TRBJ2-3
CASSYGTGGADTQYF
TGTGCCAGCAGTTACGGGACAGGGGGGGCAGATACGCAGTATTTT
>16|TRBV7-3|-|TRBD2|TRBJ2-1
CASSLWPSGADNEQFF
TGTGCCAGCAGCTTATGGCCTAGCGGGGCCGACAATGAGCAGTTCTTC
>16|TRBV11-2|-|TRBD2|TRBJ2-3
CASSFIAGGSPDTQYF
TGTGCCAGCAGCTTCATAGCGGGGGGGTCCCCAGATACGCAGTATTTT